This entry describes one T cell receptor (beta chain). Trimming left V 0 bases short and J 4 bases short, with 10 bases between. The CDR3 has 14 amino acids. Germline values: CDR1 SGHRS, CDR2 YFSETQ. Indicated time point: pretreatment peripheral blood. For each patient, 1 to 8 samples were obtained, pretreatment and on-treatment. These data originate in a study of PD-L1 blockade in urothelial cancer. Study information: About nine tenths of the roughly 30 patients were men who had bladder-origin urothelial cancer. Patients arrived having already received 0 to 3 prior chemotherapy regimens. Specimens of blood held a median count of approximately 150,000 T cells.

Only in-frame clones appear in the TCRdb table, and some are missing; sequencing was by immunoSEQ multiplex PCR. Seen here are about 56,000 clones, over 75% observed once, and the top ten hold around 14%. Here the sequenced sample was PBMCs, taken around atezolizumab (anti-PD-L1) treatment. This sequence originates from a man in his 70s with urothelial cancer. The J gene is TRBJ1-2, the V gene TRBV5-1; weak D call: TRBD1 (6 bases). The CDR3 DNA sequence: TGCGCCAGCAGCTTGGGGCAGGGGAGCTATGGCTACACCTTC. It yields the protein CASSLGQGSYGYTF. Full variable domain (missing parts from reference TRBV5-1 and TRBJ1-2): KAGVTQTPRYLIKTRGQQVTLSCSPISGHRSVSWYQQTPGQGLQFLFEYFSETQRNKGNFPGRFSGRQFSNSRSEMNVSTLELGDSALYLCASSLGQGSYGYTFGSGTRLTVV.